Included here is one TCR beta chain sequence, with context. The antigen is unknown. Looked up from germline, CDR1 is KGHSH and CDR2 is LQKENI. The ends were cut back, 2 bases at V and 2 bases at J, with 4 bases in the middle. There are 14 residues in the CDR3. The sample is drawn from a study of OX40 agonist ivuxolimab in advanced cancers. In the study overall: Prior checkpoint blockade (anti-PD-1, anti-PD-L1 or anti-CTLA-4) was permitted; approximately 44% had it. Study-wide points: CD4+ and CD8+ blood T cells expanded clonally by week 6 at 0.1 to 3.0 mg/kg. The mean number of expanded clones was higher in CD8+ T cells than in CD4+.

Patients who had autoimmune disease history or got systemic immunosuppression were left out. Assay: immunoSEQ multiplex PCR; the TCRdb copy retains only in-frame clones and omits some. The sample lists around 84,000 clones; over 80% were seen once. The material was CD4+ or CD8+ T cells sorted from blood, obtained in a trial of the OX40 agonist ivuxolimab. The receptor comes from an adult with an advanced solid tumor such as melanoma, head and neck, liver or kidney cancer. The rearrangement uses TRBV18 and TRBJ1-6; no firm D call. The CDR3 DNA reads as TGTGCCAGCTCACCAGTGCCCTATAATTCACCCCTCCACTTT. Its translation is CASSPVPYNSPLHF.